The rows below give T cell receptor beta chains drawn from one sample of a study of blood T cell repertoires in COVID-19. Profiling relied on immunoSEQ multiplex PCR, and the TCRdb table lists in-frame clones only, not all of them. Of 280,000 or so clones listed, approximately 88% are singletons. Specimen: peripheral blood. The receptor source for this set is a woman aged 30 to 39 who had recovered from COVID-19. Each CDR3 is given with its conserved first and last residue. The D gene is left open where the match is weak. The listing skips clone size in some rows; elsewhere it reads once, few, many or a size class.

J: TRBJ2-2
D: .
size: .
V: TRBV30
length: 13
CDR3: CAWSVLVGGELFF
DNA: TGTGCCTGGAGTGTACTGGTCGGCGGGGAGCTGTTTTTT

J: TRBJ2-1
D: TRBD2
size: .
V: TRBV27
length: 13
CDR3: CASWGVAGVEQFF
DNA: TGTGCCAGCTGGGGGGTAGCGGGGGTTGAGCAGTTCTTC

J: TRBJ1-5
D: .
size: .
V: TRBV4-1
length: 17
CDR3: CASSPLWDSRVGQPQHF
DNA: TGCGCCAGCAGCCCCTTATGGGACTCCAGGGTGGGTCAGCCCCAGCATTTT

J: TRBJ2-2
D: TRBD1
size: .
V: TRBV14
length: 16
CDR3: CASSQTGGAWTGELFF
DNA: TGTGCCAGCAGCCAAACAGGGGGCGCCTGGACCGGGGAGCTGTTTTTT

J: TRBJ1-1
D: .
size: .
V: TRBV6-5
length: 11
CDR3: CASSYRTEAFF
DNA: TGTGCCAGCAGTTACCGGACTGAAGCTTTCTTT

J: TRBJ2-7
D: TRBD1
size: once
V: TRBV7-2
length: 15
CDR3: CASSLLPGQFHEQYF
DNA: TGTGCCAGCAGCTTACTTCCGGGACAGTTCCACGAGCAGTACTTC

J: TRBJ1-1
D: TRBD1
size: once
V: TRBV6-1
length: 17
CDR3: CASSARDRVTGAAEAFF
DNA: TGTGCCAGCAGTGCCCGGGACAGGGTAACGGGTGCGGCTGAAGCTTTCTTT

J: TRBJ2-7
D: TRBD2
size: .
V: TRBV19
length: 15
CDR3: CASSIGRTSPYEQYF
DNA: TGTGCCAGTAGTATAGGGCGGACTAGTCCCTACGAGCAGTACTTC

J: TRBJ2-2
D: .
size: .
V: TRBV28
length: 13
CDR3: CASRAVNTGELFF
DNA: TGTGCCAGCAGGGCAGTGAACACCGGGGAGCTGTTTTTT

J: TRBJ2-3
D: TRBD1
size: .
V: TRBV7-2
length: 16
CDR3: CASSFIGTGTGDTQYF
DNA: TGTGCCAGCAGCTTTATCGGGACAGGGACGGGGGATACGCAGTATTTT

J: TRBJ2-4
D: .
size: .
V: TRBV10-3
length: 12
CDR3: CAISESGQFPYF
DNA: TGTGCCATCAGTGAGTCTGGGCAGTTCCCGTACTTC

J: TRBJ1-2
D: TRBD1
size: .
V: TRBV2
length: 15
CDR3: CASSDRGQGAGGYTF
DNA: TGTGCCAGCAGTGACAGGGGACAGGGGGCAGGTGGCTACACCTTC

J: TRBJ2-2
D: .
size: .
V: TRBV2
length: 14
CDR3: CASSERQITGELFF
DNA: TGTGCCAGCAGTGAACGACAGATTACCGGGGAGCTGTTTTTT

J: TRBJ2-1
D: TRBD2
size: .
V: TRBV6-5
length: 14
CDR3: CASPRTSSSDEQFF
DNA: TGTGCCAGCCCTCGGACTAGTTCCTCGGATGAGCAGTTCTTC

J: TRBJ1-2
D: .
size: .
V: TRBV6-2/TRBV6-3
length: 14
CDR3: CASSSSGNSGGYTF
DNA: TGTGCCAGCAGCTCATCCGGGAACTCAGGTGGCTACACCTTC

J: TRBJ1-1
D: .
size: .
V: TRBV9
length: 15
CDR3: CASSSRSGMNTEAFF
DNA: TGTGCCAGCAGCTCCCGTTCAGGCATGAACACTGAAGCTTTCTTT

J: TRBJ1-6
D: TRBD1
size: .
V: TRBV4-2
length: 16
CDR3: CASSPTMGQDNSPLHF
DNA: TGTGCCAGCAGCCCCACCATGGGACAGGATAATTCACCCCTCCACTTT

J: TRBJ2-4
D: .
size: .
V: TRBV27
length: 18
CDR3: CASSPLSGGVLAKNIQYF
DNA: TGTGCCAGCAGTCCCCTCTCCGGTGGTGTGTTAGCCAAAAACATTCAGTACTTC

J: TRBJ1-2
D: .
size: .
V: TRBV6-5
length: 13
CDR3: CASSSSDSYGYTF
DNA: TGTGCCAGCAGTTCCTCCGATAGCTATGGCTACACCTTC

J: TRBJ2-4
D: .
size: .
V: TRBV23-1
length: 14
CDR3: CASSKDRAKNIQYF
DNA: TGCGCCAGCAGCAAAGACAGGGCCAAAAACATTCAGTACTTC

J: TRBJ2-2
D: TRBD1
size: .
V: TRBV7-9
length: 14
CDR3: CASSTDRGNGELFF
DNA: TGTGCCAGCAGCACGGACAGGGGGAACGGGGAGCTGTTTTTT

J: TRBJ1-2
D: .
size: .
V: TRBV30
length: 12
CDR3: CACPGGYYGYTF
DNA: TGTGCCTGCCCGGGAGGGTACTATGGCTACACCTTC

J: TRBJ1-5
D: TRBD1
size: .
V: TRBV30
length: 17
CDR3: CAWSLTGSAFLVQPQHF
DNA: TGTGCCTGGAGTTTGACAGGGTCGGCTTTCCTAGTTCAGCCCCAGCATTTT

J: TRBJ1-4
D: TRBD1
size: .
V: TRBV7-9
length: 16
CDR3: CASSFATGATNEKLFF
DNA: TGTGCCAGCAGCTTCGCCACAGGGGCAACTAATGAAAAACTGTTTTTT

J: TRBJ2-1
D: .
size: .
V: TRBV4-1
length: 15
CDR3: CASSQETDLYNEQFF
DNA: TGCGCCAGCAGCCAAGAAACAGATTTATACAATGAGCAGTTCTTC

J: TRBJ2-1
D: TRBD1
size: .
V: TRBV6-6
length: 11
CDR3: CASWTGYEQFF
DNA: TGTGCCAGCTGGACAGGGTATGAGCAGTTCTTC

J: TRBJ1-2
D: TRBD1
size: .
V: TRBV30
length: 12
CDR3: CAWREPGQGYTF
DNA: TGTGCCTGGAGGGAACCGGGACAGGGCTACACCTTC